This is a list of T cell receptor beta chains from one sample in a study of T cells in Graves' hyperthyroidism and ophthalmopathy. One entry per CDR3 protein, called by TCRdb with MiXCR from the multiplex PCR reads. The sample has a few hundred thousand distinct CDR3 sequences; around 21% are singletons. The sample comprised blood. The source is a man between 18 and 29 years old with Graves' hyperthyroidism. Each CDR3 is given with its conserved first and last residue. D genes are given only for firm matches. The size of a clone is reported for some rows only, either as once, few or many, or as a class for expanded clones.

TRBD1	many	TRBV6-2/TRBV6-3	TRBJ2-7	CASSWDREYEQYF	TGTGCCAGCAGTTGGGACAGGGAATACGAGCAGTACTTC
.	many	TRBV9	TRBJ1-1	CASSVEVRGPTEAFF	TGTGCCAGCAGCGTAGAGGTCAGGGGTCCCACTGAAGCTTTCTTT
.	.	TRBV20-1	TRBJ2-5	CSARKRRGAGETQYF	TGCAGTGCTAGAAAAAGGAGGGGGGCGGGAGAGACCCAGTACTTC
TRBD1	.	TRBV7-7	TRBJ2-5	CASSLDSGQSSETQYF	TGTGCCAGCAGCTTAGATTCGGGACAGTCTTCGGAGACCCAGTACTTC
.	many	TRBV28	TRBJ1-1	CASSFDNTEAFF	TGTGCCAGCAGTTTCGACAACACTGAAGCTTTCTTT
.	many	TRBV28	TRBJ2-2	CASSLWGAPNTGELFF	TGTGCCAGCAGTTTATGGGGGGCGCCTAACACCGGGGAGCTGTTTTTT
TRBD1	many	TRBV25-1	TRBJ1-2	CASSDGITGARGYTF	TGTGCCAGCAGTGACGGGATTACAGGGGCTCGGGGCTACACCTTC
.	many	TRBV6-2/TRBV6-3	TRBJ2-7	CASSYRYEQYF	TGTGCCAGCAGTTACCGCTACGAGCAGTACTTC
TRBD2	many	TRBV12-3/TRBV12-4	TRBJ2-2	CASSTIAGRELFF	TGTGCCAGCAGCACCATAGCGGGCCGGGAGCTGTTTTTT
.	many	TRBV6-5	TRBJ1-2	CASSYSGVEWGYTF	TGTGCCAGCAGTTACTCGGGGGTGGAGTGGGGCTACACCTTC
.	many	TRBV30	TRBJ2-7	CAWMRGSYEQYF	TGTGCCTGGATGCGGGGTTCCTACGAGCAGTACTTC
.	.	TRBV3-1	TRBJ1-5	CASSPSPNQPQHF	TGTGCCAGCAGCCCATCCCCGAATCAGCCCCAGCATTTT
.	few	TRBV24-1	TRBJ2-4	CATKAVLAKNIQYF	TGTGCCACCAAGGCTGTCCTAGCCAAAAACATTCAGTACTTC
.	.	TRBV6-2/TRBV6-3	TRBJ2-5	CASSADSGGTQYF	TGTGCCAGCAGTGCCGACAGTGGGGGGACCCAGTACTTC
.	many	TRBV6-1	TRBJ2-7	CASRAGGAYEQYF	TGTGCCAGCAGGGCAGGGGGGGCCTACGAGCAGTACTTC
.	.	TRBV5-5	TRBJ2-7	CASSWSTGTNYEQYF	TGTGCCAGCAGCTGGTCGACAGGGACTAACTACGAGCAGTACTTC
.	many	TRBV19	TRBJ2-2	CASRRQANTGELFF	TGTGCCAGTAGAAGGCAGGCGAACACCGGGGAGCTGTTTTTT
.	.	TRBV6-1	TRBJ1-5	CASNTGPQHF	TGTGCCAGCAACACAGGACCCCAGCATTTT
.	.	TRBV9	TRBJ1-2	CASSSGSNVGYTF	TGTGCCAGCAGCTCCGGGTCAAACGTTGGCTACACCTTC
TRBD1	once	TRBV12-3/TRBV12-4	TRBJ1-1	CASDRGDTEAFF	TGTGCCAGCGACAGGGGGGACACTGAAGCTTTCTTT
TRBD2	many	TRBV11-2	TRBJ2-2	CASSPGTSGGRNTGELFF	TGTGCCAGCAGCCCCGGGACTAGCGGGGGGCGGAACACCGGGGAGCTGTTTTTT
TRBD1	many	TRBV9	TRBJ1-1	CASSGQGCDTEAFF	TGTGCCAGCAGCGGACAGGGCTGCGACACTGAAGCTTTCTTT
TRBD2	.	TRBV6-2/TRBV6-3	TRBJ2-2	CASSYGGLAANTGELFF	TGTGCCAGCAGTTACGGGGGACTAGCAGCGAACACCGGGGAGCTGTTTTTT
.	few	TRBV28	TRBJ2-5	CASSPLEGDGTQYF	TGTGCCAGCAGTCCCCTGGAGGGGGATGGGACCCAGTACTTC
.	many	TRBV11-2	TRBJ2-5	CASSSGLLETQYF	TGTGCCAGCAGCTCCGGTCTCTTGGAGACCCAGTACTTC
TRBD1	many	TRBV12-3/TRBV12-4	TRBJ1-5	CASRTGSNQPQHF	TGTGCCAGCAGGACAGGGAGCAATCAGCCCCAGCATTTT
.	many	TRBV12-3/TRBV12-4	TRBJ1-2	CASSSPRPLYGYTF	TGTGCCAGCAGTTCCCCGCGCCCTCTTTATGGCTACACCTTC
TRBD1	many	TRBV6-8	TRBJ2-7	CASSKGQDCYEQYF	TGTGCCAGCAGCAAAGGACAGGACTGCTACGAGCAGTACTTC
.	many	TRBV7-9	TRBJ2-5	CASTLGAETQYF	TGTGCCAGCACTCTGGGAGCTGAGACCCAGTACTTC
TRBD1	.	TRBV9	TRBJ2-2	CASSVWTGSTGELFF	TGTGCCAGCAGCGTTTGGACAGGGTCCACCGGGGAGCTGTTTTTT
TRBD1	.	TRBV4-1	TRBJ1-2	CASSQLTPVPGQGAYGYTF	TGCGCCAGCAGCCAACTGACTCCGGTACCGGGACAGGGCGCCTATGGCTACACCTTC
.	few	TRBV20-1	TRBJ1-1	CSALQGYTEAFF	TGCAGTGCTTTACAGGGTTACACTGAAGCTTTCTTT
.	many	TRBV6-5	TRBJ2-2	CASSYLDISNTGELFF	TGTGCCAGCAGTTATCTCGACATCTCGAACACCGGGGAGCTGTTTTTT
.	.	TRBV6-1	TRBJ2-2	CASRRMVNTGELFF	TGTGCCAGCAGGAGGATGGTGAACACCGGGGAGCTGTTTTTT
.	many	TRBV28	TRBJ1-5	CASSAIGGSNQPQHF	TGTGCCAGCAGCGCTATAGGGGGTAGCAATCAGCCCCAGCATTTT
.	.	TRBV4-1	TRBJ2-2	CASSPGTYHTGELFF	TGCGCCAGCAGCCCCGGGACATACCACACCGGGGAGCTGTTTTTT
.	many	TRBV4-1	TRBJ2-7	CASSQDQRTYEQYF	TGCGCCAGCAGCCAAGATCAGAGAACCTACGAGCAGTACTTC
TRBD1	many	TRBV6-1	TRBJ2-5	CASRGTGGIGTQYF	TGTGCCAGCCGAGGGACAGGGGGCATCGGGACCCAGTACTTC
.	.	TRBV9	TRBJ1-1	CASSVGNRVVDEAFF	TGTGCCAGCAGCGTCGGTAACAGGGTAGTTGATGAAGCTTTCTTT
.	few	TRBV4-1	TRBJ2-2	CASSQEAGANTGELFF	TGCGCCAGCAGCCAAGAGGCGGGCGCGAACACCGGGGAGCTGTTTTTT
.	.	TRBV15	TRBJ1-2	CATSRDARANYGYTF	TGTGCCACCAGCAGAGATGCTAGGGCTAACTATGGCTACACCTTC
TRBD1	many	TRBV6-1	TRBJ1-1	CASSVQARTGGYGTEAFF	TGTGCCAGCAGTGTCCAGGCCCGGACAGGGGGCTATGGCACTGAAGCTTTCTTT
TRBD1	many	TRBV6-2/TRBV6-3	TRBJ2-7	CASSRDRVEQYF	TGTGCCAGCAGTCGGGACAGGGTTGAGCAGTACTTC
.	few	TRBV2	TRBJ1-5	CASRRNRASNQPQHF	TGTGCCAGCAGGAGGAATAGGGCAAGCAATCAGCCCCAGCATTTT
.	.	TRBV2	TRBJ1-1	CASRRGARTEAFF	TGTGCCAGCAGGCGGGGGGCTCGGACTGAAGCTTTCTTT
.	many	TRBV24-1	TRBJ2-7	CATSDETGSSYEQYF	TGTGCCACCAGTGATGAGACCGGAAGCTCCTACGAGCAGTACTTC
.	many	TRBV5-1	TRBJ1-2	CASSLAPQSLIYGYTF	TGCGCCAGCAGCTTGGCCCCGCAGTCCCTAATCTATGGCTACACCTTC
.	.	TRBV7-2	TRBJ1-6	CASSPGLHSPLHF	TGTGCCAGCAGCCCCGGACTGCATTCACCCCTCCACTTT
TRBD2	.	TRBV12-3/TRBV12-4	TRBJ2-5	CASSPEGLAGGVETQYF	TGTGCCAGCAGTCCTGAGGGACTAGCGGGGGGCGTAGAGACCCAGTACTTC
.	.	TRBV6-1	TRBJ2-7	CASSALVRVYDQYF	TGTGCCAGCAGTGCCCTGGTCAGGGTCTACGATCAGTACTTC
.	.	TRBV6-5	TRBJ2-3	CASSYSGDTDTQYF	TGTGCCAGCAGTTACTCGGGCGACACAGATACGCAGTATTTT
.	many	TRBV28	TRBJ1-2	CASSSGARGYTF	TGTGCCAGCAGTTCGGGGGCGCGTGGCTACACCTTC
.	many	TRBV30	TRBJ1-1	CAWSFRGRSTEAFF	TGTGCCTGGAGTTTCCGGGGGAGATCCACTGAAGCTTTCTTT
TRBD2	few	TRBV5-1	TRBJ2-5	CASSQSGLAGAQETQYF	TGCGCCAGCAGCCAAAGCGGACTAGCGGGGGCCCAAGAGACCCAGTACTTC